One T cell receptor (beta chain) is described in this entry. The data belong to a study of T-cell reconstitution after alpha-beta-depleted transplantation in children. The CDR3 has 18 amino acids. The TCRbeta library incorporated unique molecular identifiers. TCRdb recomputed calls from the PCR reads with MiXCR, one row per CDR3 protein. This sample has 500,000 to 600,000 distinct CDR3 sequences, with 15% to 20% found just once. The clonotype was recovered from a human donor who donated a stem cell graft to a child with acute lymphoblastic leukemia. The sequences come from PBMCs from the stem cell graft donor, collected from the stem cell graft. The V call is TRBV12-1, the J call TRBJ2-6; the table calls TRBD2, which could not be checked here. TRBV12-1 is labeled a pseudogene. The CDR3, as DNA: TGTGCCAGCAGCTTTTATCAGCGGGAAGGACTGGGGGCCAACGTCCTGACTTTC. It encodes CASSFYQREGLGANVLTF.